Following are 27 T cell receptor beta chains from one sample sequenced in a study of blood T cell repertoires in COVID-19. The protocol was immunoSEQ multiplex PCR, while the TCRdb copy is restricted to in-frame clones and leaves out a portion. This sample has roughly 130,000 clones, with approximately 85% found just once. The material sequenced was PBMCs or T cells enriched from blood (not recorded which). All receptors derive from a woman in her forties or fifties with acute COVID-19.

This chain links TRBV5-5 with TRBJ1-5, with a tentative D call TRBD1 (5 bases). The CDR3 sequence is 16 residues long. V lost 1 base and J lost 2, with 13 bases in between. Germline assignment: CDR1 SGHKS and CDR2 YYEKEE (reference sequence). Here the CDR3 reads CASSLTPGGGNQPQHF. The CDR3 DNA is TGTGCCAGCAGCTTGACTCCGGGGGGGGGCAATCAGCCCCAGCATTTT.

This chain uses TRBV5-1 with TRBJ2-7, with 10 bases identical to TRBD1. The V gene end was trimmed by 4 bases and the J gene end by 5 bases; junction bases not matched to a gene: 9. The CDR3 totals 15 residues. CDR1 and CDR2 (germline): SGHRS, YFSETQ. DNA of the CDR3: TGCGCCAGCAGCCCGGGACAGGGGTTGAGTGACGAGCAGTACTTC. Protein sequence: CASSPGQGLSDEQYF.

The genes are TRBV11-2 and TRBJ2-5; 11 nucleotides agree with TRBD2. The ends lost 5 bases at V and 1 base at J; junction bases unmatched: 3. CDR3 size: 15 residues. Germline loops: CDR1 SGHAT, CDR2 FQNNGV. The CDR3 protein is CASSRTSGFQETQYF. The CDR3 nucleotides are TGTGCCAGCAGCCGGACTAGCGGGTTCCAAGAGACCCAGTACTTC.

The rearrangement joins TRBV10-1 to TRBJ2-7; D perhaps matches TRBD1 (6 bases). Germline V CDR1 and CDR2: WNHNN, SYGVQD (reference sequence). V was cut by 2 bases and J by 3 bases, with 20 bases left in between. The length of the CDR3 is 17 residues. This CDR3 reads CASSEGPGLGQNYEQYF. The CDR3 DNA reads as TGCGCCAGCAGTGAGGGTCCGGGCCTTGGACAGAACTACGAGCAGTACTTC.

V is TRBV19 and J is TRBJ2-3; TRBD2 matches 9 bases. The CDR3 contains 16 residues. CDR1 LNHDA and CDR2 SQIVND come from the germline V gene (reference sequence). The V segment lost 1 base and the J segment 2 bases; nucleotides outside the gene matches: 4. The CDR3 region is CASSIAVAGDTDTQYF. The CDR3 nucleotides are TGTGCCAGTAGTATAGCGGTAGCGGGAGACACAGATACGCAGTATTTT.

The chain joins TRBV11-3 to TRBJ2-2; TRBD2 matches 7 bases. Germline lookup yields CDR1 SGHNT and CDR2 YENEEA. This CDR3 is 15 amino acids long. V was pared by 4 bases and J by 3 bases, with 5 bases of the junction left unmatched. Written as DNA, the CDR3 is TGTGCCAGCAGCTGGGAGGGCCCAGACACCGGGGAGCTGTTTTTT. It encodes CASSWEGPDTGELFF.

This clone occurred a few times. The J gene is TRBJ2-1, the V gene TRBV7-9, with 13 positions matching TRBD2. The CDR3 is made up of 15 amino acids. Trimming removed 6 bases from V and 7 bases from J; junction bases left unmatched: 6. Germline CDR1 and CDR2: SEHNR and FQNEAQ (reference sequence). As DNA, the CDR3 is TGTGCCAGCAGTCGGACTAGCGGGAGTAAAAATGAGCAGTTCTTC. It codes for CASSRTSGSKNEQFF.

The chain recombines TRBV7-2 with TRBJ2-1; 8 bases are a match to TRBD2. Germline V gene sequence: CDR1 SGHTA, CDR2 FQGNSA. The CDR3 has 15 residues. V was pared by 5 bases and J by 5 bases, with 8 bases of the junction left unmatched. The chain's CDR3 is CASSTGLGVDNEQFF. The DNA for the CDR3 is TGTGCCAGCAGCACGGGACTAGGAGTAGACAATGAGCAGTTCTTC.

In DNA, the CDR3 is TGTGCCAGCAGCCGACAGGGGGGAGACTATGGCTACACCTTC. Its translation: CASSRQGGDYGYTF. The J gene is TRBJ1-2, the V gene TRBV2; TRBD1 matches 9 bases. CDR3 size: 14 residues. The germline CDR1 and CDR2 sequences are SNHLY and FYNNEI. V lost 6 bases to trimming and J lost 3 bases; unmatched junction nucleotides: 5.

The gene calls are TRBV5-1 and TRBJ1-3; D might be TRBD1 (5 bases). V lost 0 bases, J lost 0 bases, and 10 bases lay in between. The germline V gene encodes CDR1 SGHRS and CDR2 YFSETQ. There are 16 residues in the CDR3. This chain's CDR3 is CASSLAQEYSGNTIYF. The CDR3 DNA sequence: TGCGCCAGCAGCTTGGCACAGGAATACTCTGGAAACACCATATATTTT.

This clone was observed once. The rearrangement uses TRBV24-1 and TRBJ1-5; D is undetermined. V was trimmed by 8 bases and J by 4 bases, leaving 26 bases between them. The V gene's germline CDR1 is KGHDR and CDR2 SFDVKD. CDR3 length equals 18 residues. As DNA, the CDR3 is TGTGCCACCAAACCGGGAAGTTGGGTCGGAGTACAGAATCAGCCCCAGCATTTT. Translated, it gives CATKPGSWVGVQNQPQHF.

J is TRBJ2-2 and V is TRBV3-1 (or the pseudogene TRBV3-2); TRBD2 matches 14 bases. Looked up from germline, CDR1 is LGHDT and CDR2 is YNNKEL (reference sequence). This CDR3 is 19 amino acids long. The J segment lost 2 bases and the V segment lost 2 bases, leaving 7 bases of the junction unmatched. CDR3 loop: CASSQWGLAGEANTGELFF. In nucleotides, the CDR3 is TGTGCCAGCAGCCAATGGGGACTAGCGGGAGAAGCTAACACCGGGGAGCTGTTTTTT.

The rearrangement links TRBV19 to TRBJ2-1; D is possibly TRBD2 (7 bases). The CDR3 has 15 amino acids. V was cut by 7 bases and J by 2 bases, with 15 bases left in between. The V gene's germline CDR1 is LNHDA and CDR2 SQIVND (reference sequence). The CDR3 DNA follows: TGTGCCAGTATGGGGGGCGGGAGTCCCTACAATGAGCAGTTCTTC. Encoded protein: CASMGGGSPYNEQFF.

The chain combines TRBV5-1 with TRBJ2-7, with a possible D match to TRBD2 (6 bases). CDR3 size: 17 residues. CDR1 and CDR2 (germline): SGHRS, YFSETQ. Trimming shortened V by 2 bases and J by 5 bases, and 23 bases separated the two germline ends. The CDR3 nucleotides read TGCGCCAGCAGCTTTCGGAGGGTGGGGCAACCGCGGAACGAGCAGTACTTC. Translating it yields CASSFRRVGQPRNEQYF. The full variable domain, with the rest looked up from reference TRBV5-1 and TRBJ2-7, is KAGVTQTPRYLIKTRGQQVTLSCSPISGHRSVSWYQQTPGQGLQFLFEYFSETQRNKGNFPGRFSGRQFSNSRSEMNVSTLELGDSALYLCASSFRRVGQPRNEQYFGPGTRLTVT.

V usage is TRBV15 and J usage is TRBJ1-4, with 9 bases that match TRBD1. The CDR3 runs 16 residues. Germline assignment: CDR1 LNHNV and CDR2 YYDKDF (reference sequence). V shed 0 bases and J 8 bases; nucleotides not matched to a gene: 7. The CDR3 region has the DNA TGTGCCACCAGCAGAGATAGGGACAGGGTCGGAGAAAAACTGTTTTTT. Its translation: CATSRDRDRVGEKLFF. Together with reference TRBV15 and TRBJ1-4, the CDR3 gives the full variable domain: DAMVIQNPRYQVTQFGKPVTLSCSQTLNHNVMYWYQQKSSQAPKLLFHYYDKDFNNEADTPDNFQSRRPNTSFCFLDIRSPGLGDTAMYLCATSRDRDRVGEKLFFGSGTQLSVL.

The chain recombines TRBV16 with TRBJ1-1, with 7 bases fitting TRBD1. CDR3 length equals 15 residues. Germline CDR1 KGHSY, CDR2 FQNENV. The V and J ends lost 2 bases and 0 bases, in that order; junction bases with no gene match: 3. The CDR3 coding sequence is TGTGCCAGCAGCCAAGAGAGGGGGCTGAACACTGAAGCTTTCTTT. Its protein is CASSQERGLNTEAFF.

The rearrangement uses TRBV3-1 (or the pseudogene TRBV3-2) and TRBJ2-7; 8 bases fit TRBD1. V shed 4 bases, J shed 9 bases, and the junction held 11 bases outside the gene matches. The germline V gene has CDR1 LGHDT and CDR2 YNNKEL (reference sequence). This CDR3 region has 14 residues. The CDR3 sequence is CASSLSGQASGQYF. In DNA form, the CDR3 reads TGTGCCAGCAGCCTATCGGGACAGGCCAGTGGGCAGTACTTC.

The chain links TRBV27 to TRBJ2-1; D remains unclear. Germline V gene sequence: CDR1 MNHEY, CDR2 SMNVEV (reference sequence). V was pared by 8 bases and J by 4 bases, with 15 bases between. The CDR3 is 14 residues long. The CDR3 region is CASCLRGGYNEQFF. CDR3 in DNA: TGTGCCAGCTGCCTCAGAGGCGGATACAATGAGCAGTTCTTC.

The rearrangement links TRBV25-1 to TRBJ2-3; 8 bases are a match to TRBD1. This CDR3 contains 15 residues. Germline V gene sequence: CDR1 MGHDK, CDR2 SYGVNS. Trimming took 4 bases from V and 6 from J; bases not matched to a gene: 9. As DNA, the CDR3 is TGTGCCAGCAGTGGGGACAGGTGGGGAATGGATACGCAGTATTTT. Its translation is CASSGDRWGMDTQYF.

The rearrangement joins TRBV7-7 to TRBJ2-2; 8 bases line up with TRBD1. CDR3 length: 15 amino acids. The V and J ends lost 5 bases and 5 bases, in that order; junction bases with no gene match: 7. Germline V gene lookup returns CDR1 SSHAT and CDR2 FNYEAQ (reference sequence). CDR3 region: CASSPQGAKTGELFF. The DNA of the CDR3 is TGTGCCAGCAGCCCCCAGGGGGCCAAGACCGGGGAGCTGTTTTTT. Variable domain in full (rest from reference TRBV7-7 and TRBJ2-2): GAGVSQSPRYKVTKRGQDVTLRCDPISSHATLYWYQQALGQGPEFLTYFNYEAQPDKSGLPSDRFSAERPEGSISTLTIQRTEQRDSAMYRCASSPQGAKTGELFFGEGSRLTVL.

Remarks on this clone: The sample has other DNA sequences that encode this CDR3 too. The rearrangement links TRBV3-1 (or the pseudogene TRBV3-2) to TRBJ1-5; D may be TRBD1 (5 bases). Trimming removed 1 base from V and 7 bases from J, with 5 bases in between. CDR3 length equals 12 residues. Germline values: CDR1 LGHDT, CDR2 YNNKEL (reference sequence). The chain's CDR3 is CASSQGGQPQHF. The CDR3 bases are TGTGCCAGCAGCCAAGGGGGCCAGCCCCAGCATTTT.

The chain has TRBV28 and TRBJ1-1, with D maybe TRBD1 (5 bases). V lost 2 bases and J 6 bases, leaving 7 bases between the germline ends. The length of the CDR3 is 12 residues. Germline assignment: CDR1 MDHEN and CDR2 SYDVKM. The CDR3 nucleotides are TGTGCCAGCAGTTTAGACAGAGCTGAAGCTTTCTTT. Encoded protein: CASSLDRAEAFF.

The chain employs TRBV27 and TRBJ1-4; D gene unclear. The CDR3 covers 15 residues. Germline CDR1 reads MNHEY; CDR2 reads SMNVEV (reference sequence). V lost 5 bases and J 8 bases, leaving 18 bases between the germline ends. CDR3 nucleotide sequence: TGTGCCAGCAGTCAACAGTGGGCAGGCCCAGAAAAACTGTTTTTT. Encoded protein: CASSQQWAGPEKLFF.

The rearrangement joins TRBV3-1 (or the pseudogene TRBV3-2) to TRBJ2-1; 11 bases match TRBD2. The V gene end was trimmed by 1 base and the J gene end by 5 bases; junction bases not matched to a gene: 1. Germline CDR1 and CDR2: LGHDT and YNNKEL (reference sequence). This CDR3 has 15 residues. CDR3 residues: CASSQVAGGDNEQFF. The CDR3 nucleotides read TGTGCCAGCAGCCAAGTAGCGGGAGGGGACAATGAGCAGTTCTTC.

Of note for this clone: Compared with germline, one end of the junction differs, possibly owing to a read error. The rearrangement joins TRBV7-2 to TRBJ1-4; D is undetermined. This CDR3 contains 15 residues. CDR1 is SGHTA, CDR2 FQGNSA, per germline. CDR3: CASTLAPGNLEKLFF. The CDR3 bases are TGTGCCAGCACCTTAGCCCCCGGGAACTTGGAAAAACTGTTTTTT.

The chain joins TRBV5-1 to TRBJ1-2, with TRBD1 as a possible D gene (6 bases). In germline, CDR1 is SGHRS, CDR2 YFSETQ. Trimming left V 4 bases short and J 7 bases short, with 17 bases between. CDR3 length equals 14 residues. CDR3 in DNA: TGCGCCAGCAGCCGAGGACAGTCTAGATCTGGCTACACCTTC. Residues: CASSRGQSRSGYTF.

The sample holds one count of this clone. V gene TRBV24-1 combines with J gene TRBJ1-4; TRBD1 matches at 7 bases. V was clipped by 3 bases and J by 7 bases; unmatched bases: 7. The V gene's germline CDR1 is KGHDR and CDR2 SFDVKD. The CDR3 loop spans 15 amino acids. DNA of the CDR3: TGTGCCACCAGTGATCCTCAGGGGGAGGCTGAAAAACTGTTTTTT. Protein product: CATSDPQGEAEKLFF.